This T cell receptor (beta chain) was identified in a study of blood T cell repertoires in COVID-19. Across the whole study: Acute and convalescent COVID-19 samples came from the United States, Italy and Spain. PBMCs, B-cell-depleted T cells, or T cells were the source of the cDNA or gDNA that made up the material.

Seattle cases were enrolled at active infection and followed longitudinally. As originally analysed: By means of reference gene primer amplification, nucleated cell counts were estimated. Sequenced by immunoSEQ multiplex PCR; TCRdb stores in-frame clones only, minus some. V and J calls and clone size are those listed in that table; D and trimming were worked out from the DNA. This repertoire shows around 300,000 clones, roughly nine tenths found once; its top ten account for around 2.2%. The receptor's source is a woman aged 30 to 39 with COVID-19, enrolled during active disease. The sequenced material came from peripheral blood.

This CDR3 reads CASSAGGRETQYF. The CDR3 DNA reads TGTGCCAGCAGTGCAGGGGGACGAGAGACCCAGTACTTC. V and J are TRBV2 and TRBJ2-5; 7 bases are a match to TRBD1. The CDR3 spans 13 residues. In germline, CDR1 is SNHLY, CDR2 FYNNEI. V gave up 4 bases and J gave up 4 bases; unmatched junction bases: 3.